This TCR beta chain was recovered during a study of T cells in Graves' hyperthyroidism and ophthalmopathy. CDR1 and CDR2 from the germline V gene are SGHTA and FQGNSA. Losses at the gene ends were 0 bases for V and 2 bases for J; bases not matched to a gene: 3. CDR3 length equals 16 residues. Amplification of TCR beta CDR3 regions used RNA as the template. HTBI primers were employed in a first-round RT-PCR of the TCR CDR3. TCRdb itself ran the multiplex PCR reads through MiXCR, one entry per CDR3 protein. The sample has 450,000 to 600,000 distinct CDR3 sequences; around 20% are singletons. At least ten counts were recorded for this clonotype.

The specimen sequenced was blood. The chain employs TRBV7-2 and TRBJ2-1; TRBD2 matches at 8 bases. This sequence was found in a man aged 40-49 years with Graves' ophthalmopathy. CDR3 residues: CASSLAPGRAYNEQFF. As DNA, the CDR3 is TGTGCCAGCAGCTTAGCGCCCGGGAGGGCCTACAATGAGCAGTTCTTC.